This TCR beta chain was sequenced for a study of blood T cell repertoires in COVID-19. Study context: Sites in the United States, Italy and Spain provided acute and convalescent COVID-19 samples. PBMCs, B-cell-depleted T cells, or T cells were the source of the cDNA or gDNA that made up the material.

In this sample, this clone is medium-sized. Measured with immunoSEQ multiplex PCR; TCRdb has only the in-frame clones, and not every one. The sample holds some 20,000 clones; around 74% are singletons and the top ten take roughly three fifths. Germline-derived CDR1 and CDR2 are MNHEY and SMNVEV (reference sequence). The CDR3 runs 15 residues. With V trimmed by 8 bases and J by 2 bases, 7 bases remained unmatched. The sample comprised peripheral blood. The gene calls are TRBV27 and TRBJ2-2; 8 nucleotides match TRBD2. This TCR was sampled from an elderly man with acute or convalescent COVID-19. CDR3 region: CASSWREDNTGELFF. In nucleotides, the CDR3 is TGTGCCAGCTCCTGGCGGGAGGATAACACCGGGGAGCTGTTTTTT.